This T cell receptor (beta chain) appears in the sequencing data of a study of OX40 agonist ivuxolimab in advanced cancers. Repertoires were generated with immunoSEQ multiplex PCR, while TCRdb's copy carries only in-frame clones and drops some. Counted here are 55,000 to 65,000 clones, roughly 90% occurring once; the ten biggest clones make up approximately 0.55%. The CDR3 has 14 residues. V shed 0 bases and J shed 8 bases, with 13 bases lying between them. Germline assignment: CDR1 LNHNV and CDR2 YYDKDF (reference sequence). This receptor was identified in an adult with an advanced solid tumor such as melanoma, head and neck, liver or kidney cancer. The chain couples TRBV15 to TRBJ1-2; tentatively, D is TRBD1 (6 bases). Sequencing used CD4+ or CD8+ T cells sorted from blood, obtained in a trial of the OX40 agonist ivuxolimab. The CDR3 region is CATSRDWGAQGYTF. In DNA form, the CDR3 reads TGTGCCACCAGCAGAGATTGGGGGGCCCAAGGCTACACCTTC.